The 20 T cell receptor beta chains below were found in one sample sequenced in a study of blood T cell repertoires in COVID-19 (dated by TCRdb to the early 2020s). The receptor library was made with the immunoSEQ multiplex PCR assay. Entries here come from immuneACCESS through TCRdb and include only in-frame sequences with V and J called. Some clones fail to appear in such tables; in the studies checked, an unresolved V gene covers under half of the shortfall, and the cause of the remainder is unknown. The sample profile shows approximately 70,000 clones; over 80% of them were found once. Roughly an eighth of the sample is taken by the ten largest. Sequences were obtained from peripheral blood. These receptors all stem from an elderly woman with acute or convalescent COVID-19.

V usage is TRBV19 and J usage is TRBJ2-1; 8 nucleotides align to TRBD1. The CDR3 has 15 residues. Trimming took 4 bases from V and 4 from J; bases not matched to a gene: 6. CDR1 LNHDA and CDR2 SQIVND come from the germline V gene (reference sequence). The CDR3: CASSTGQGRYNEQFF. The CDR3 DNA is TGTGCCAGTAGTACCGGACAGGGCAGATACAATGAGCAGTTCTTC.

V gene TRBV29-1 combines with J gene TRBJ2-3; TRBD2 matches 11 bases. V trimming: 6 bases; J trimming: 7 bases; junction bases outside the gene matches: 6. Germline V CDR1 and CDR2: SQVTM, ANQGSEA. The CDR3 spans 13 residues. The CDR3 DNA reads as TGCAGCGTAGAACTAGCGGGAGTATATACGCAGTATTTT. Translating gives CSVELAGVYTQYF.

The chain is built from TRBV7-9 and TRBJ2-2; D is possibly TRBD2 (5 bases). V lost 6 bases to trimming and J lost 5 bases, with 22 bases between them. This CDR3 has 17 residues. Germline CDR1 and CDR2: SEHNR and FQNEAQ (reference sequence). DNA for the CDR3: TGTGCCAGCAGTTTACCGTCGGGCGGAGAGGGAACCGGGGAGCTGTTTTTT. Its translation is CASSLPSGGEGTGELFF.

The J gene is TRBJ1-6, the V gene TRBV11-2; the D gene is possibly TRBD1 (6 bases). Trimming took 6 bases from V and 0 from J, leaving 15 bases between them. The CDR3 consists of 17 residues. Germline loops: CDR1 SGHAT, CDR2 FQNNGV. The CDR3 protein is CASSGEGGSSYNSPLHF. CDR3 DNA: TGTGCCAGCAGTGGGGAGGGGGGGAGCTCCTATAATTCACCCCTCCACTTT.

The J gene is TRBJ2-7, the V gene TRBV4-1, with 9 nucleotides matching TRBD2. The CDR3 runs 18 residues. Per germline, CDR1 MGHRA and CDR2 YSYEKL. With V trimmed by 0 bases and J by 4 bases, 13 bases remained unmatched. CDR3 residues: CASSQEGPSSGSSYEQYF. CDR3 nucleotides: TGCGCCAGCAGCCAAGAGGGTCCAAGTAGCGGGAGTTCATACGAGCAGTACTTC.

The V gene is TRBV5-1, the J gene TRBJ2-1; the match to TRBD2 covers 7 bases. Trimming cost V 6 bases and J 7 bases; bases outside gene matches: 10. Per germline, CDR1 SGHRS and CDR2 YFSETQ. This CDR3 contains 14 residues. The CDR3 bases are TGCGCCAGCAAACCGGGGGGTTCCCAAAATGAGCAGTTCTTC. It yields the protein CASKPGGSQNEQFF.

V gene TRBV7-9 combines with J gene TRBJ1-2; unclear D gene. This CDR3 region has 13 residues. V was cut by 0 bases and J by 3 bases, with 5 bases left in between. Per the germline V gene, CDR1 is SEHNR and CDR2 is FQNEAQ (reference sequence). The CDR3 DNA reads as TGTGCCAGCAGCTTAGCGGCAGACTATGGCTACACCTTC. It codes for CASSLAADYGYTF.

The chain recombines TRBV7-9 with TRBJ1-5; tentatively, D is TRBD1 (6 bases). Germline V gene sequence: CDR1 SEHNR, CDR2 FQNEAQ (reference sequence). The CDR3 extends over 13 amino acids. V lost 5 bases, J lost 4 bases, and 9 bases lay in between. In nucleotides, the CDR3 is TGTGCCAGCAGCCTGGACAGAAATCAGCCCCAGCATTTT. Amino acid sequence: CASSLDRNQPQHF.

The chain recombines TRBV27 with TRBJ2-2, with 12 bases fitting TRBD2. Germline CDR1 and CDR2: MNHEY and SMNVEV (reference sequence). Trimming removed 4 bases from V and 5 bases from J; junction bases left unmatched: 11. The CDR3 sequence is 18 residues long. Here the CDR3 reads CASSSTSGSFWGTGELFF. CDR3 nucleotide sequence: TGTGCCAGCAGTTCGACTAGCGGGAGTTTCTGGGGGACCGGGGAGCTGTTTTTT.

This clone has more than one count but fewer than ten. The rearrangement joins TRBV4-1 to TRBJ1-3, with 8 bases aligning to TRBD1. The CDR3 totals 17 residues. Germline CDR1 reads MGHRA; CDR2 reads YSYEKL. With 7 bases clipped from V and 2 bases from J, the junction kept 13 bases outside the gene matches. CDR3 nucleotides: TGCGCCAGCAACCCTCTCTTCCGACAGGGGACTGGAAACACCATATATTTT. Its translation is CASNPLFRQGTGNTIYF.

The V call is TRBV6-2 or TRBV6-3, the J call TRBJ1-2, with 7 nucleotides matching TRBD1. V was pared by 4 bases and J by 8 bases, with 10 bases of the junction left unmatched. Per germline, CDR1 MNHEY and CDR2 SVGEGT. This CDR3 is 14 amino acids long. The CDR3 region has the DNA TGTGCCAGCAGTTCCGGACAGGATCGCCGAGGCTACACCTTC. Protein sequence: CASSSGQDRRGYTF.

This chain links TRBV4-1 with TRBJ2-1; D is perhaps TRBD1 (6 bases). Per the germline V gene, CDR1 is MGHRA and CDR2 is YSYEKL. V lost 1 base to trimming and J lost 4 bases, with 17 bases between them. The CDR3 sequence is 17 residues long. The CDR3 spells CASSQVPRGHKYNEQFF. The CDR3 coding sequence is TGCGCCAGCAGCCAAGTCCCAAGGGGACACAAGTACAATGAGCAGTTCTTC.

The chain is built from TRBV6-5 and TRBJ2-7; D unclear. Trimming pared 6 bases from V and 2 bases from J, leaving 11 bases between. Germline lookup yields CDR1 MNHEY and CDR2 SVGAGI. This CDR3 spans 13 amino acids. This CDR3 is CASSLLGTYEQYF. CDR3 sequence (DNA): TGTGCCAGCAGCCTACTGGGCACCTACGAGCAGTACTTC.

The chain is built from TRBV9 and TRBJ2-7; 12 bases map to TRBD1. Germline V gene lookup returns CDR1 SGDLS and CDR2 YYNGEE. With V trimmed by 4 bases and J by 6 bases, 5 bases remained unmatched. CDR3 size: 14 residues. The CDR3 loop reads CASSPGTGGFEQYF. CDR3 in DNA: TGTGCCAGCAGCCCCGGGACAGGGGGCTTCGAGCAGTACTTC.

The V gene is TRBV5-8, the J gene TRBJ2-5, with TRBD2 matching over 10 bases. The CDR3 is 15 amino acids. The ends lost 0 bases at V and 2 bases at J; junction bases unmatched: 1. Germline-derived CDR1 and CDR2 are SGHTS and YDEGEE. DNA of the CDR3: TGTGCCAGCAGCTTGGGGACTAGCGGACAAGAGACCCAGTACTTC. Translation: CASSLGTSGQETQYF.

V and J are TRBV5-4 and TRBJ2-2, with 7 bases matching TRBD2. With 4 bases clipped from V and 3 bases from J, the junction kept 12 bases outside the gene matches. The CDR3 loop spans 17 amino acids. Germline CDR1 reads SGHNT; CDR2 reads YYREEE (reference sequence). The CDR3 protein is CASSPVGGRVDTGELFF. The DNA of the CDR3 is TGTGCCAGCAGCCCGGTGGGCGGGAGAGTAGACACCGGGGAGCTGTTTTTT. The whole variable domain, remainder taken from reference TRBV5-4 and TRBJ2-2, is ETGVTQSPTHLIKTRGQQVTLRCSSQSGHNTVSWYQQALGQGPQFIFQYYREEENGRGNFPPRFSGLQFPNYSSELNVNALELDDSALYLCASSPVGGRVDTGELFFGEGSRLTVL.

The chain employs TRBV4-1 and TRBJ1-3; D may be TRBD1 (6 bases). The germline gives CDR1 MGHRA, CDR2 YSYEKL. The CDR3 extends over 13 amino acids. The V end lost 2 bases, the J end lost 13 bases, and 15 bases lay between the germline ends. The CDR3 DNA reads as TGCGCCAGCAGCCAACTACCGGGACACCTAATATATTTT. This encodes CASSQLPGHLIYF.

This chain links TRBV20-1 with TRBJ2-2; D gene uncertain. The CDR3 is 11 amino acids. V dropped 2 bases and J dropped 6 bases, with 4 bases sitting between them. CDR1 is DFQATT and CDR2 is SNEGSKA in the germline V gene (reference sequence). CDR3 sequence reads: CSARLPGELFF. The CDR3 DNA sequence: TGCAGTGCTAGACTCCCCGGGGAGCTGTTTTTT.

This clone was seen just once. The CDR3, as DNA: TGCGCCAGCAGTGGACTAGCGGGTAAACAGACAGACACAGATACGCAGTATTTT. It yields the protein CASSGLAGKQTDTDTQYF. The rearrangement joins TRBV10-2 to TRBJ2-3, with 10 bases aligning to TRBD2. V shed 4 bases and J 2 bases; nucleotides not matched to a gene: 12. Germline V gene lookup returns CDR1 WSHSY and CDR2 SAAADI. The CDR3 runs 18 residues.

This chain connects TRBV5-6 to TRBJ2-2; possible D gene TRBD2, 6 bases. CDR1 is SGHDT and CDR2 is YYEEEE in the germline V gene. CDR3 length: 12 amino acids. V lost 7 bases to trimming and J lost 4 bases, with 8 bases between them. For the CDR3, the DNA is TGTGCCAGCGTGGGGGGCACCGGGGAGCTGTTTTTT. Its translation is CASVGGTGELFF.